Below are 2 T cell receptor beta chains sequenced from a single sample in a study of T cell changes during pregnancy in multiple sclerosis. Data came from immunoSEQ multiplex PCR; TCRdb stores just in-frame clones and leaves some out. The sample includes 45,000 to 50,000 clones, around nine tenths of them seen just once. The source material was CD4+ T cells from peripheral blood mononuclear cells, sampled in the second trimester of pregnancy. The receptors stem from a female donor in good health, enrolled as a control in a pregnancy study.

The gene calls are TRBV7-2 and TRBJ2-7, with TRBD1 as a possible D gene (7 bases). CDR3 size: 16 residues. V was clipped by 4 bases and J by 2 bases, with 18 bases between them. Germline CDR1 reads SGHTA; CDR2 reads FQGNSA. Written as DNA, the CDR3 is TGTGCCAGCAGCTGGAGGGGGGACAGTGGGGCCTACGAGCAGTACTTC. Translating it yields CASSWRGDSGAYEQYF.

V usage is TRBV4-2 and J usage is TRBJ1-3, with D possibly TRBD1 on 5 matching bases. Per the germline V gene, CDR1 is LGHNA and CDR2 is YNFKEQ. The CDR3 extends over 17 amino acids. V was pared by 5 bases and J by 0 bases, with 17 bases between. The CDR3 sequence: CASSVLLGGSSGNTIYF. CDR3 bases: TGTGCCAGCAGCGTGCTCCTCGGGGGGAGCTCTGGAAACACCATATATTTT.